These 3 T cell receptor beta chains were all obtained from the same sample, sequenced in a study of shared clonotypes between healthy human individuals. Only in-frame clones appear in the TCRdb table, and some are missing; sequencing was by immunoSEQ multiplex PCR. This sample yields some 2,000,000 clones, of which around 95% are seen a single time; roughly 0.13% belongs to the top ten. Sequences were obtained from naive CD4+ T cells sorted from blood. Subset indicated: CD45RA+ positively selected. The receptors were sampled from a man younger than 30 in good health.

The V gene is TRBV7-3, the J gene TRBJ2-2, with D possibly matching TRBD1 (6 bases). Germline loops: CDR1 SGHTA, CDR2 FQGTGA. The V end was cut by 2 bases, the J end by 7 bases, with 14 bases between. The CDR3 runs to 15 residues. CDR3 in amino acids: CASSLFAGVSGELFF. The DNA of the CDR3 is TGTGCCAGCAGCTTATTTGCAGGGGTCAGCGGGGAGCTGTTTTTT.

J is TRBJ2-1 and V is TRBV4-2; TRBD2 aligns across 8 bases. Germline assignment: CDR1 LGHNA and CDR2 YNFKEQ. V was clipped by 0 bases and J by 8 bases; unmatched bases: 18. The CDR3 runs to 19 residues. CDR3 nucleotides: TGTGCCAGCAGCCAAGATATAGCAGTAGGGACTAGGGTTTCCCATGAGCAGTTCTTC. Protein sequence: CASSQDIAVGTRVSHEQFF.

There are a few counts of this clone. The V gene is TRBV28, the J gene TRBJ2-6, with 8 bases that match TRBD1. Germline trimming cut 5 bases from V and 3 bases from J; bases unmatched to any gene: 3. Germline-derived CDR1 and CDR2 are MDHEN and SYDVKM. There are 15 residues in the CDR3. CDR3 loop: CASSDRGVGANVLTF. The CDR3 coding sequence is TGTGCCAGCAGTGACAGGGGCGTTGGGGCCAACGTCCTGACTTTC. The full variable domain, in which reference TRBV28 and TRBJ2-6 provide the parts outside the CDR3, is DVKVTQSSRYLVKRTGEKVFLECVQDMDHENMFWYRQDPGLGLRLIYFSYDVKMKEKGDIPEGYSVSREKKERFSLILESASTNQTSMYLCASSDRGVGANVLTFGAGSRLTVL.